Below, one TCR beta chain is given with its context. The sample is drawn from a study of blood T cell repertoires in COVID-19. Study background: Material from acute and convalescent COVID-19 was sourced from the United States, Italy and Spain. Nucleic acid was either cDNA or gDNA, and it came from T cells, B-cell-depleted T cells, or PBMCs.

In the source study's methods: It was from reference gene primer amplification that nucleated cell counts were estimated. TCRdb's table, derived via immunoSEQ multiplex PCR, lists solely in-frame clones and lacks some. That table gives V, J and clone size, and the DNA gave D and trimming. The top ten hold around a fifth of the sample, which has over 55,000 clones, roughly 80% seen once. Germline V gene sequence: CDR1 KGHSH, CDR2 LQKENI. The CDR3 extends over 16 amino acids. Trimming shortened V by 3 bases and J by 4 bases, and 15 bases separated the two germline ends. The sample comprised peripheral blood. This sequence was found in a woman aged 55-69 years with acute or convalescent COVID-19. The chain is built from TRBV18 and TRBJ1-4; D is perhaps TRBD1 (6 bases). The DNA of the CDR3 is TGTGCCAGCTCACCCTCCCTAGGACAGAGTAATGAAAAACTGTTTTTT. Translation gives CASSPSLGQSNEKLFF.